These 9 T cell receptor beta chains originate from one sample sequenced in a study of cytomegalovirus exposure and HLA in healthy donors. The PCR contained 60 Vbeta and 13 Jbeta primers. The assay was immunoSEQ multiplex PCR, and TCRdb's table has in-frame clones only and misses some. Of around 130,000 clones in the sample, roughly three quarters were seen once. Specimen: PBMCs. Receptors originate from a woman aged 60-75 years in good health and CMV-seronegative.

The CDR3 protein is CASSLGTLSTDTQYF. The CDR3 region has the DNA TGTGCCAGCTCACTAGGGACACTGAGCACAGATACGCAGTATTTT. V is TRBV18 and J is TRBJ2-3; a weak D match, TRBD1 (6 bases). Germline CDR1 and CDR2: KGHSH and LQKENI. Trimming left V 4 bases short and J 0 bases short, with 11 bases between. CDR3 length equals 15 residues.

The genes are TRBV9 and TRBJ2-7; D gene ambiguous. CDR1 SGDLS and CDR2 YYNGEE come from the germline V gene. V lost 1 base to trimming and J lost 2 bases, with 10 bases between them. CDR3 length: 14 residues. The CDR3: CASSVFSPAYEQYF. In nucleotides, the CDR3 is TGTGCCAGCAGCGTATTTAGCCCGGCCTACGAGCAGTACTTC. The full variable domain, in which reference TRBV9 and TRBJ2-7 provide the parts outside the CDR3, is DSGVTQTPKHLITATGQRVTLRCSPRSGDLSVYWYQQSLDQGLQFLIQYYNGEERAKGNILERFSAQQFPDLHSELNLSSLELGDSALYFCASSVFSPAYEQYFGPGTRLTVT.

This clone was counted a single time. The rearrangement links TRBV6-5 to TRBJ1-3; TRBD1 matches 7 bases. CDR3 length equals 14 residues. CDR1 is MNHEY and CDR2 is SVGAGI in the germline V gene. V was pared by 6 bases and J by 4 bases, with 6 bases of the junction left unmatched. CDR3 in DNA: TGTGCCAGCAGAAAACAGGGGTCAGGAAACACCATATATTTT. Translated, it gives CASRKQGSGNTIYF.

The gene calls are TRBV11-2 and TRBJ2-1; D might be TRBD2 (5 bases). V lost 4 bases to trimming and J lost 5 bases, with 15 bases between them. The V gene's germline CDR1 is SGHAT and CDR2 FQNNGV. The CDR3 has 15 residues. The CDR3: CASSYPHGGNNEQFF. In nucleotides, the CDR3 is TGTGCCAGCAGCTACCCCCACGGAGGTAACAATGAGCAGTTCTTC.

This clone showed up just a few times. This chain uses TRBV4-1 with TRBJ2-1; 7 nucleotides align to TRBD2. Germline V CDR1 and CDR2: MGHRA, YSYEKL. There are 15 residues in the CDR3. After removal of 2 bases from V and 6 bases from J, the junction contained 7 bases not matched to a gene. The CDR3 DNA follows: TGCGCCAGCAGCCAAACTCGTCCGGGGGGCAATGAGCAGTTCTTC. It encodes CASSQTRPGGNEQFF.

This clone was counted a single time. The chain uses TRBV9 and TRBJ2-7, with D unresolved. Trimming removed 4 bases at V and 1 base at J, with 9 bases between. This CDR3 comprises 13 residues. Germline V gives CDR1 SGDLS, CDR2 YYNGEE. CDR3 in DNA: TGTGCCAGCAGCCCAGATCAATCCTACGAGCAGTACTTC. Translating it yields CASSPDQSYEQYF.

The chain couples TRBV27 to TRBJ1-1; D gene uncertain. The V gene lost 3 bases and the J gene lost 6 bases, with 20 bases spanning the gap. Germline V gene lookup returns CDR1 MNHEY and CDR2 SMNVEV (reference sequence). The CDR3 length is 16 residues. CDR3 residues: CASSFGTRGTAAEAFF. CDR3 bases: TGTGCCAGCAGTTTCGGTACACGGGGAACTGCCGCTGAAGCTTTCTTT.

The chain is built from TRBV5-1 and TRBJ1-1; 8 bases are a match to TRBD1. J lost 1 base, V lost 3 bases, and 2 bases had no gene match. Germline-derived CDR1 and CDR2 are SGHRS and YFSETQ. The CDR3 covers 14 residues. The CDR3 bases are TGCGCCAGCAGCTGGGGGACAGGGAACACTGAAGCTTTCTTT. Amino acids: CASSWGTGNTEAFF.

The chain combines TRBV7-3 with TRBJ2-5; possible D gene TRBD2, 6 bases. CDR1 and CDR2 (germline): SGHTA, FQGTGA. Trimming stripped 2 bases from V and 2 bases from J, with 15 bases between. CDR3 size: 16 residues. The CDR3 DNA reads TGTGCCAGCAGCTTACTCGGCAGGGAGGCACAAGAGACCCAGTACTTC. Translated: CASSLLGREAQETQYF.